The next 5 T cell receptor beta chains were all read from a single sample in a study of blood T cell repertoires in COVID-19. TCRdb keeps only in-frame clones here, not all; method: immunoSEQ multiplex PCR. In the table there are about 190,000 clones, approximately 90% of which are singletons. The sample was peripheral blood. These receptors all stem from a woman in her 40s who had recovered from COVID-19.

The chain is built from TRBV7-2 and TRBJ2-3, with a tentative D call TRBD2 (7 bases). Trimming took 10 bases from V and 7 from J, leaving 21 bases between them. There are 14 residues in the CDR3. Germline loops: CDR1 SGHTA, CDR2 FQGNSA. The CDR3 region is CATADGGASNTQYF. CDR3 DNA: TGTGCCACCGCAGATGGGGGGGCGAGTAATACGCAGTATTTT.

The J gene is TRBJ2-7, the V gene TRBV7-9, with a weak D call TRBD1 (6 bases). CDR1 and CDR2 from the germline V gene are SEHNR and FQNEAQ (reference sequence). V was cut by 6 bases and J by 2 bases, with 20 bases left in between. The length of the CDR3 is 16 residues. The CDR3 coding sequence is TGTGCCAGCAGTTCGAGGCCCGGACAGAGGACCTACGAGCAGTACTTC. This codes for CASSSRPGQRTYEQYF.

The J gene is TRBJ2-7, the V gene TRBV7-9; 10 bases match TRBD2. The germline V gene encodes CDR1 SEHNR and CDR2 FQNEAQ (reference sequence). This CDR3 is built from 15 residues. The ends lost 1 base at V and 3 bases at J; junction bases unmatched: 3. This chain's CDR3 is CASSLVSGRDYEQYF. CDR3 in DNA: TGTGCCAGCAGCTTAGTGAGCGGGAGGGACTACGAGCAGTACTTC.

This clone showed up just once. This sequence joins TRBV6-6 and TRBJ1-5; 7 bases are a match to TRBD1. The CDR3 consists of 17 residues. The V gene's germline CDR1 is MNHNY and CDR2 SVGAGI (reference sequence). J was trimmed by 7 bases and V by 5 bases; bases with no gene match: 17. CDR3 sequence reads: CASSPRTGQGQEQPQHF. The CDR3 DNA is TGTGCCAGCAGTCCTAGGACAGGACAAGGACAGGAGCAGCCCCAGCATTTT.

The CDR3 sequence: CASSPTGWDGYTF. In DNA form, the CDR3 reads TGTGCCAGCAGTCCAACAGGGTGGGATGGCTACACCTTC. This rearrangement joins TRBV12-3 or TRBV12-4 to TRBJ1-2; the D gene is possibly TRBD1 (6 bases). This CDR3 contains 13 residues. Trimming pared 5 bases from V and 6 bases from J, leaving 13 bases between.